This T cell receptor beta chain was sequenced for a study of blood T cell repertoires in COVID-19. Background on the study: The study drew acute and convalescent COVID-19 samples from the United States, Italy and Spain. PBMCs, B-cell-depleted T cells, or T cells provided the cDNA or gDNA that made up the material.

This CDR3 comprises 13 residues. Germline CDR1 reads MDHEN; CDR2 reads SYDVKM. The V end was cut by 7 bases, the J end by 0 bases, with 10 bases between. Methods used by the authors: From reference gene primer amplification, estimates of nucleated cell counts were derived. Generated by immunoSEQ multiplex PCR, the TCRdb table keeps only in-frame clones and is missing some. V and J calls and clone size follow that table, whereas D and trimming were derived from the DNA. Here the sample spans 140,000 to 150,000 clones, 80% to 90% being singletons. The sequenced sample was peripheral blood. The TCR sequence derives from a man between 60 and 75 years old with active or convalescent COVID-19. This chain connects TRBV28 to TRBJ2-7; D might be TRBD2 (6 bases). DNA for the CDR3: TGTGCCAGCACCGGGAGCCCCTCCTACGAGCAGTACTTC. As protein: CASTGSPSYEQYF.